Described below is a single T cell receptor beta chain sequence and its context. What it recognizes is unknown. The sample originates from a study of early T cells in non-severe SARS-CoV-2 infection. Study findings and constraints: Matches to VDJdb favored anti-spike CD8 responses and missed private and CD4 specificities.

Unique molecular identifiers were affixed to single, distinct cDNA molecules. TCRdb ran MiXCR on the 5' RACE reads and lists one entry per CDR3 protein. This repertoire shows tens of thousands of distinct CDR3 sequences, around a tenth found once; its top ten account for more than 8.5%. The germline V gene has CDR1 DFQATT and CDR2 SNEGSKA (reference sequence). V gave up 2 bases and J gave up 0 bases, with 8 bases separating them. The CDR3 consists of 13 residues. This sequence joins TRBV20-1 and TRBJ2-7; D is unclear. This clonotype originated in an adult who was a healthcare worker with PCR-confirmed SARS-CoV-2 infection or an uninfected control (not recorded which). Material for sequencing was whole blood. The DNA for the CDR3 is TGCAGTGCTAGAACGTACCTCTCCTACGAGCAGTACTTC. As protein: CSARTYLSYEQYF.